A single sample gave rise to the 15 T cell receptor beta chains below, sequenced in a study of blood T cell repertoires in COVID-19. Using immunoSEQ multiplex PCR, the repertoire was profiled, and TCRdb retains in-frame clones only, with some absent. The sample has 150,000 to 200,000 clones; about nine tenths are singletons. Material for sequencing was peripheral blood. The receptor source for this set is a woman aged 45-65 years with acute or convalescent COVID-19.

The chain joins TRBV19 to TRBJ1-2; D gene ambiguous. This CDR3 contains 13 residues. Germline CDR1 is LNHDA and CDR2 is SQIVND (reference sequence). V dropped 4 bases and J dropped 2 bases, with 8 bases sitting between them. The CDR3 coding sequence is TGTGCCAGTAGTAACGACGGGAACTATGGCTACACCTTC. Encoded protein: CASSNDGNYGYTF.

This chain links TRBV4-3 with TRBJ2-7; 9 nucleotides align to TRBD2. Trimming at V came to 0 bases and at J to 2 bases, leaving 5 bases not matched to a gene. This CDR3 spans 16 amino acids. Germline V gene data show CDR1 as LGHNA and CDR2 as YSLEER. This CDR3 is CASSQDGLAGPYEQYF. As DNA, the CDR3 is TGCGCCAGCAGCCAAGATGGCCTAGCGGGGCCCTACGAGCAGTACTTC.

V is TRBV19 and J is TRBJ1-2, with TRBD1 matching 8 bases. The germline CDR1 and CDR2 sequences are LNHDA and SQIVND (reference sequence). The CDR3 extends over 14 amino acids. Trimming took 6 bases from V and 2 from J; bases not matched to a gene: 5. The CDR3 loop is CASSARQGNYGYTF. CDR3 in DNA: TGTGCCAGTAGCGCTAGACAGGGGAACTATGGCTACACCTTC.

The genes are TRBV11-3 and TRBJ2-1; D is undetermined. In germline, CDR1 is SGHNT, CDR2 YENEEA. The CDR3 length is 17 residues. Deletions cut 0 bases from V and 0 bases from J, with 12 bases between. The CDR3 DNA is TGTGCCAGCAGCTTAGATCGACTCTCCTACTCCTACAATGAGCAGTTCTTC. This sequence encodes CASSLDRLSYSYNEQFF.

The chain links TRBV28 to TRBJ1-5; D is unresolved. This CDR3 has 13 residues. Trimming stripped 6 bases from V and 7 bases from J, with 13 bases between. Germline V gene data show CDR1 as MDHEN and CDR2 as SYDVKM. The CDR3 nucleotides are TGTGCCAGCAGCTACCAAACCATCCAGCCCCAGCATTTT. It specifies CASSYQTIQPQHF.

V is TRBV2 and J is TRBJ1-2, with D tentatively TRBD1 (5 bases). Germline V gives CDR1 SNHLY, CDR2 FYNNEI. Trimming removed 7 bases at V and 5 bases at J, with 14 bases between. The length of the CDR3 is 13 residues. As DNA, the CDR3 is TGTGCCAGCATTGCCAGGGAAGGGTATGGCTACACCTTC. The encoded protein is CASIAREGYGYTF.

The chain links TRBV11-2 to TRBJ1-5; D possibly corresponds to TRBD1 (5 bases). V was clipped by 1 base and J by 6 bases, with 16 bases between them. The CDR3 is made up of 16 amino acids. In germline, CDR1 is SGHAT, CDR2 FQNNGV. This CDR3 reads CASSLGASSRAQPQHF. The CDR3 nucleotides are TGTGCCAGCAGCTTAGGCGCTTCCTCCAGGGCTCAGCCCCAGCATTTT.

The CDR3 DNA is TGTGCCAGCAGCTTCAGCTCTGGGGCCAACGTCCTGACTTTC. Residues: CASSFSSGANVLTF. The genes are TRBV11-2 and TRBJ2-6; D is ambiguous. The CDR3 covers 14 residues. The germline V and J ends were trimmed by 3 bases and 0 bases, with 3 bases remaining between them. Germline CDR1 reads SGHAT; CDR2 reads FQNNGV.

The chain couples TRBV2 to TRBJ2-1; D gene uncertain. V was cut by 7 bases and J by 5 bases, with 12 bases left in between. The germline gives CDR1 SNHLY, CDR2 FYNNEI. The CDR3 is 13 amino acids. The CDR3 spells CASNSRFDNEQFF. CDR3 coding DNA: TGTGCCAGCAACAGCAGGTTTGACAATGAGCAGTTCTTC.

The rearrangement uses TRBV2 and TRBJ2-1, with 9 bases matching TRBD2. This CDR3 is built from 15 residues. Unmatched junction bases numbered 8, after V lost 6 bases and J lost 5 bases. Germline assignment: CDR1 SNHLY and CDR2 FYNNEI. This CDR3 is CASSTQGLADNEQFF. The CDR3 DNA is TGTGCCAGCAGCACCCAGGGACTAGCCGACAATGAGCAGTTCTTC.

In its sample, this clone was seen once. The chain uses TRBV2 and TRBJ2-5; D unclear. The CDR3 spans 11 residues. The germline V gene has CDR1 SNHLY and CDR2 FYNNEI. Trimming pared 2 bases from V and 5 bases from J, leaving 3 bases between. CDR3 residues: CASSEPETQYF. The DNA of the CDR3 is TGTGCCAGCAGTGAACCGGAGACCCAGTACTTC. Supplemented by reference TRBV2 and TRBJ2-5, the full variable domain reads EPEVTQTPSHQVTQMGQEVILRCVPISNHLYFYWYRQILGQKVEFLVSFYNNEISEKSEIFDDQFSVERPDGSNFTLKIRSTKLEDSAMYFCASSEPETQYFGPGTRLLVL.

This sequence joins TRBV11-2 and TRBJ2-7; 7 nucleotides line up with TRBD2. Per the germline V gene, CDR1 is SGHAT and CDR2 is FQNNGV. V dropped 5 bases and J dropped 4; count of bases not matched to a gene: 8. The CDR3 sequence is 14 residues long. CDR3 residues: CASSPRDYQYEQYF. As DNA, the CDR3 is TGTGCCAGCAGCCCCCGGGACTACCAATACGAGCAGTACTTC.

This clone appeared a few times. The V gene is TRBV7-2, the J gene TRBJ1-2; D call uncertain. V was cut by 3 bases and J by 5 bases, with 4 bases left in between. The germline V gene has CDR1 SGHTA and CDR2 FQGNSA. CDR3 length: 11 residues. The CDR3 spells CASSFLYGYTF. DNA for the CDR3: TGTGCCAGCAGCTTCCTGTATGGCTACACCTTC.

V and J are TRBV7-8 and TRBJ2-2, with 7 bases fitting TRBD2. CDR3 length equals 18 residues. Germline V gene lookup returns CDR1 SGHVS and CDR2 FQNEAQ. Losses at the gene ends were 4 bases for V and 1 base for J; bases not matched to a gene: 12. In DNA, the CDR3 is TGTGCCAGCAGCTCCGGACCCCGGCCGGGGGGGAACACCGGGGAGCTGTTTTTT. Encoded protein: CASSSGPRPGGNTGELFF.

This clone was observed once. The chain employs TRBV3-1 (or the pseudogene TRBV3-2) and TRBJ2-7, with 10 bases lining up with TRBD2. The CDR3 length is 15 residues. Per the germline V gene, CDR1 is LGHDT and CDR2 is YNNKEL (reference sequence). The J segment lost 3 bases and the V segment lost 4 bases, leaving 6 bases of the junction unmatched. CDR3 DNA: TGTGCCAGCAGCCCAATAGCGGGAGGATACTACGAGCAGTACTTC. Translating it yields CASSPIAGGYYEQYF.